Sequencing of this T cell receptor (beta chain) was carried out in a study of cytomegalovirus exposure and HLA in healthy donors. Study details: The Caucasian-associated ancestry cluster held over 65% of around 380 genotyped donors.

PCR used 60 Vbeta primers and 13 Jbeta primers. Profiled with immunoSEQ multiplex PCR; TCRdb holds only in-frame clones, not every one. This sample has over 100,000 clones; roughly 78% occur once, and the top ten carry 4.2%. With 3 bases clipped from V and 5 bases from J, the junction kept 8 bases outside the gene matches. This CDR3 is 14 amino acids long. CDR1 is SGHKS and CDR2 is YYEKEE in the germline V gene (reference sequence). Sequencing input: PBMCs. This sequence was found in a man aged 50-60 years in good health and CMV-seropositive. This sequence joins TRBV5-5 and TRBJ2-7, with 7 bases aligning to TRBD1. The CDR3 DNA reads TGTGCCAGCAGCTCACAGGGGAGCATCCACGAGCAGTACTTC. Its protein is CASSSQGSIHEQYF.